Below are 20 T cell receptor beta chains sequenced from a single sample in a study of glioma-infiltrating T cells. Using RNA template, CDR3s of TCR alpha and beta were amplified with iRepertoire arm-PCR. MiXCR was run by TCRdb on the multiplex PCR reads, yielding one entry per CDR3 protein. The sample lists roughly 100,000 distinct CDR3 sequences, 35% to 45% seen once, with around two fifths in the top ten. Source material: glioma tissue, nonneoplastic brain tissue, or PBMCs (not recorded which). Source of these receptors: a human donor with low-grade glioma or glioblastoma, undergoing nonglioma brain surgery, or in good health (not recorded which).

Many counts were recorded for this clonotype. A much larger clone is a single base away; this may be a read error. Here the CDR3 reads CASSLPGGGQEAQYF. The CDR3 region has the DNA TGTGCCAGCAGCCTACCTGGGGGGGGCCAAGAGGCCCAGTACTTC. The chain uses TRBV7-9 and TRBJ2-5; D may be TRBD2 (7 bases). Germline V lookup: CDR1 SEHNR, CDR2 FQNEAQ (reference sequence). This CDR3 spans 15 amino acids.

The table lists this clonotype with a count of one. The chain combines TRBV6-1 with TRBJ2-7; TRBD2 agrees at 8 bases. V lost 7 bases and J lost 2; bases outside the gene matches: 7. The germline V gene has CDR1 MNHNS and CDR2 SASEGT. The CDR3 totals 14 residues. The CDR3 DNA reads as TGTGCCAGCATTCTAACTAGCGGAGCCTACGAGCAGTACTTC. Translated: CASILTSGAYEQYF.

This clonotype was found a few times. The CDR3 sequence: CASSLMQPSTDTQYF. CDR3 nucleotide sequence: TGCGCCAGCAGCTTGATGCAGCCAAGCACAGATACGCAGTATTTT. The chain joins TRBV5-1 to TRBJ2-3, with no clear D. The CDR3 contains 15 residues. Trimming took off 1 base at V and 0 bases at J, with 9 bases between the two ends. In germline, CDR1 is SGHRS, CDR2 YFSETQ.

The rearrangement joins TRBV27 to TRBJ1-5; 10 bases align to TRBD1. V lost 8 bases to trimming and J lost 0 bases; unmatched junction nucleotides: 7. Per germline, CDR1 MNHEY and CDR2 SMNVEV (reference sequence). CDR3 length equals 16 residues. This CDR3 reads CASRLTGGISNQPQHF. CDR3 bases: TGTGCCAGCCGCCTGACAGGGGGCATTAGCAATCAGCCCCAGCATTTT.

This clonotype was recorded at least ten times. The chain employs TRBV7-2 and TRBJ1-2; no clear D. This CDR3 contains 16 residues. CDR1 SGHTA and CDR2 FQGNSA come from the germline V gene. The ends were cut back, 5 bases at V and 5 bases at J, with 21 bases in the middle. This CDR3 is CASSPTQRTQNYGYTF. The DNA of the CDR3 is TGTGCCAGCAGCCCAACTCAGAGAACTCAGAATTATGGCTACACCTTC.

This chain uses TRBV28 with TRBJ2-4, with 7 bases matching TRBD1. V shed 5 bases, J shed 7 bases, and the junction held 11 bases outside the gene matches. This CDR3 is 15 amino acids long. Germline values: CDR1 MDHEN, CDR2 SYDVKM. CDR3 sequence reads: CASSPQGEGSNIQYF. The CDR3 nucleotides read TGTGCCAGCAGTCCCCAGGGGGAAGGCAGTAACATTCAGTACTTC.

Comments on this clonotype: A read error may explain this, as a much larger clone is one base away. V gene TRBV18 combines with J gene TRBJ2-6; the D gene is possibly TRBD1 (6 bases). V was shortened by 4 bases and J by 2 bases, with 12 bases between the two germline ends. The CDR3 loop spans 16 amino acids. CDR1 and CDR2 (germline): KGHSH, LQKENI. CDR3 coding DNA: TGTGCCAGCTCACTTGTACAGGGTACTGGGGCCAACGTCCTGACTTTC. As protein: CASSLVQGTGANVLTF.

This sequence joins TRBV6-2 or TRBV6-3 and TRBJ2-5, with TRBD2 matching 10 bases. J gave up 5 bases and V 8 bases, and 14 bases lay outside the gene matches. The CDR3 length is 16 residues. Germline values: CDR1 MNHEY, CDR2 SVGEGT. CDR3 nucleotides: TGTGCCAGCTTATCATCTAGCGGGAGAATTTGGGAGACCCAGTACTTC. This gives the protein CASLSSSGRIWETQYF.

This clonotype was seen a handful of times. A much larger clone differs by one base, so this may be a read error. The CDR3 loop reads CASSPLGRETQYF. DNA of the CDR3: TGTGCCAGCAGTCCTCTGGGTAGAGAGACCCAGTACTTC. This chain joins TRBV2 and TRBJ2-5; D unresolved. The CDR3 contains 13 residues. In germline, CDR1 is SNHLY, CDR2 FYNNEI. Trimming cost V 5 bases and J 4 bases, with 11 bases left between them. The full variable domain, with the rest looked up from reference TRBV2 and TRBJ2-5, is EPEVTQTPSHQVTQMGQEVILRCVPISNHLYFYWYRQILGQKVEFLVSFYNNEISEKSEIFDDQFSVERPDGSNFTLKIRSTKLEDSAMYFCASSPLGRETQYFGPGTRLLVL.

As regards this clonotype: The germline gene is not matched at one end of the junction; a read error may be the cause. The chain couples TRBV28 to TRBJ2-1; 7 nucleotides align to TRBD1. The CDR3 consists of 16 residues. Germline CDR1 and CDR2: MDHEN and SYDVKM. Here the CDR3 reads CASRPRDSGSYNEQFF. CDR3 bases: TGCGCCAGCAGGCCTCGGGACAGTGGCTCCTACAATGAGCAGTTCTTC. Complete variable domain (other parts from reference TRBV28 and TRBJ2-1): DVKVTQSSRYLVKRTGEKVFLECVQDMDHENMFWYRQDPGLGLRLIYFSYDVKMKEKGDIPEGYSVSREKKERFSLILESASTNQTSMYLCASRPRDSGSYNEQFFGPGTRLTVL.

This clonotype rates as large (0.1 to 1%). The chain uses TRBV6-4 and TRBJ2-1; TRBD2 aligns across 10 bases. The CDR3 is 16 amino acids. V lost 3 bases and J lost 0; bases outside the gene matches: 2. Germline V lookup: CDR1 MRHNA, CDR2 SNTAGT. The CDR3 sequence: CASSEAGGSSYNEQFF. In DNA form, the CDR3 reads TGTGCCAGCAGTGAAGCGGGGGGGAGCTCCTACAATGAGCAGTTCTTC.

On this clonotype itself: Mismatch with germline at one junction end may stem from a read error. The chain links TRBV12-3 or TRBV12-4 to TRBJ1-3, with D uncertain. The CDR3 has 12 residues. The CDR3 nucleotides are TGTGCCAGCAGTTTTCATGGAAACTCCATATATTTT. Translated: CASSFHGNSIYF.

This clonotype has at least ten counts. The rearrangement joins TRBV18 to TRBJ2-7, with D hard to call. Germline V CDR1 and CDR2: KGHSH, LQKENI. This CDR3 is 14 amino acids long. V lost 3 bases, J lost 1 base, and 10 bases lay in between. The CDR3 sequence: CASSPGAGSYEQYF. CDR3 sequence (DNA): TGTGCCAGCTCACCTGGAGCTGGATCCTACGAGCAGTACTTC.

Ten or more counts support this clonotype. The chain links TRBV7-2 to TRBJ2-5; D gene unclear. The CDR3 is made up of 16 amino acids. Trimming pared 5 bases from V and 7 bases from J, leaving 23 bases between. CDR1 and CDR2 (germline): SGHTA, FQGNSA. CDR3 amino acids: CASSTRTGIVSGTQYF. The CDR3 DNA is TGTGCCAGCAGCACCCGGACGGGTATTGTATCTGGGACCCAGTACTTC.

As for this clonotype: One base away lies a much larger clone, so this may be a sequencing read error. A read error is likely, as this CDR3 ends without the conserved phenylalanine or tryptophan. This chain connects TRBV3-1 to TRBJ2-2; 8 bases align to TRBD2. This CDR3 comprises 15 residues. Germline CDR1 LGHDT, CDR2 YNNKEL (reference sequence). Trimming removed 1 base from V and 4 bases from J; junction bases left unmatched: 2. The CDR3 loop is CASSQAGGGTGELFL. The CDR3 DNA sequence: TGTGCCAGCAGCCAAGCGGGAGGGGGCACCGGGGAGCTGTTTCTT.

V is TRBV28 and J is TRBJ2-4, with D possibly being TRBD1 or TRBD2 (5 bases each). The CDR3 spans 14 residues. CDR1 is MDHEN and CDR2 is SYDVKM in the germline V gene. CDR3: CVTVSPAEGNIQYF. CDR3 DNA: TGTGTTACCGTTTCCCCGGCCGAGGGGAACATTCAGTACTTC.

Ten or more counts support this clonotype. The J gene is TRBJ2-3, the V gene TRBV3-1; unclear D gene. The CDR3 is made up of 15 amino acids. Germline V gene data show CDR1 as LGHDT and CDR2 as YNNKEL (reference sequence). V dropped 4 bases and J dropped 4 bases, with 15 bases sitting between them. The CDR3 region is CASSPSIARADTQYF. Here the CDR3 DNA reads TGTGCCAGCAGCCCGTCGATAGCTCGCGCAGATACGCAGTATTTT.

This clonotype was picked up one time. V and J are TRBV30 and TRBJ2-5, with TRBD2 identical over 11 bases. V was pared by 3 bases and J by 2 bases, with 11 bases of the junction left unmatched. The CDR3 extends over 17 amino acids. Germline V gene lookup returns CDR1 GTSNPN and CDR2 SVGIG (reference sequence). The CDR3 nucleotides read TGTGCCTGGAGCCCGTTGTGTCTAGCGGGAGGACAAGAGACCCAGTACTTC. Amino acid sequence: CAWSPLCLAGGQETQYF.

The chain has TRBV12-3 or TRBV12-4 and TRBJ2-3; 9 bases map to TRBD2. The trim removed 2 bases at V and 4 bases at J, leaving 13 bases unmatched. The CDR3 is 18 residues long. The CDR3 is CASSLNSGSARLADTQYF. The CDR3 coding sequence is TGTGCCAGCAGTTTAAATAGCGGGAGCGCAAGACTCGCAGATACGCAGTATTTT.

This clonotype appeared a single time. The rearrangement uses TRBV6-1 and TRBJ2-1; 10 bases align to TRBD2. The germline gives CDR1 MNHNS, CDR2 SASEGT. CDR3 length equals 16 residues. The V segment lost 6 bases and the J segment 2 bases; nucleotides outside the gene matches: 7. The CDR3 sequence: CASRQKSGGAYNEQFF. The CDR3 DNA reads TGTGCCAGCAGACAGAAAAGCGGGGGGGCCTACAATGAGCAGTTCTTC.